This T cell receptor (beta chain) was observed in a study of vaccination effects on CD4 cells after COVID-19. About the study: Post-vaccine specimens were collected at a median of 72 days following the second dose.

As to this clone: Its target is unknown.

Study-wide results and limits: Marked clonal contraction of infection- and vaccine-induced clones was seen late after vaccination.

Once cultured for approximately eleven days, the cells underwent separation to obtain CD4+ T cells. Participants each got two BNT162b2 or mRNA-1273 vaccine doses. Half-medium exchanges with IL-2 medium took place on days 3 and 7. Some clones are missing from TCRdb's copy, which holds only in-frame ones; the method was immunoSEQ multiplex PCR. The sample contains about 73,000 clones, less than 75% of which appear only once. This sequence was found in a human donor who received a COVID-19 vaccine. The sequenced sample was CD4+ T cells from PBMCs cultured without peptide, obtained after COVID-19 vaccination.

CDR3: CASSLYSGGAFTKNIQYF. In nucleotides, the CDR3 is TGTGCCAGCAGTTTATATAGCGGGGGGGCGTTTACCAAAAACATTCAGTACTTC. V and J are TRBV28 and TRBJ2-4; 11 nucleotides line up with TRBD2. The germline gives CDR1 MDHEN, CDR2 SYDVKM. CDR3 length equals 18 residues. The V gene end was trimmed by 1 base and the J gene end by 2 bases; junction bases not matched to a gene: 7.